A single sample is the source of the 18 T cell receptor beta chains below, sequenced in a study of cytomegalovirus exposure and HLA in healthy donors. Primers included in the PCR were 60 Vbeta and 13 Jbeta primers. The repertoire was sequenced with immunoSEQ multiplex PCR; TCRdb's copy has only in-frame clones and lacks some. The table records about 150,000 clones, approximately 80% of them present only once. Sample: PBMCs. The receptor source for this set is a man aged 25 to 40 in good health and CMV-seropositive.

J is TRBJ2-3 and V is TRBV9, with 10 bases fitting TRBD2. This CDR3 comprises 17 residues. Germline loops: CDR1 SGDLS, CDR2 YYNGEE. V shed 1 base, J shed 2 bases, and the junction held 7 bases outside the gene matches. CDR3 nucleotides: TGTGCCAGCAGCGTAATAACTAGCGGGACTTCCACAGATACGCAGTATTTT. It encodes CASSVITSGTSTDTQYF.

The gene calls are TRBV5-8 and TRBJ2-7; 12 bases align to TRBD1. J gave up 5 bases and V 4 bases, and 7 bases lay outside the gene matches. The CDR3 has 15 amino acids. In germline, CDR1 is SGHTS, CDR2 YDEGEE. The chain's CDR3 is CASSQKGQGANEQYF. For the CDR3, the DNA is TGTGCCAGCAGCCAAAAGGGACAGGGGGCGAACGAGCAGTACTTC.

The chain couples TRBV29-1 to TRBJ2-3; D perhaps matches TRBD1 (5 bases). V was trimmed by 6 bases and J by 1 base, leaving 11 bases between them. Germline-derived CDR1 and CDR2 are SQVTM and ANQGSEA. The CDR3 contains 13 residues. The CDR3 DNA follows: TGCAGCGTCAAAATACAGGGCACAGATACGCAGTATTTT. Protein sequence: CSVKIQGTDTQYF.

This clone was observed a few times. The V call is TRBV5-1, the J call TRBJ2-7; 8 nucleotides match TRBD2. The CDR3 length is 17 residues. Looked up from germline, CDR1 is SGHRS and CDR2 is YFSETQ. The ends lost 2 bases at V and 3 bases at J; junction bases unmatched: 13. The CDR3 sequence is CASSFDPAGGEVYEQYF. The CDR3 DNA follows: TGCGCCAGCAGCTTTGATCCGGCGGGAGGAGAAGTCTACGAGCAGTACTTC.

DNA of the CDR3: TGTGCCAGCAGCTCCTATAGCGGGAGCTATGAGCAGTTCTTC. This encodes CASSSYSGSYEQFF. The chain employs TRBV7-9 and TRBJ2-1, with TRBD2 identical over 9 bases. The germline V gene encodes CDR1 SEHNR and CDR2 FQNEAQ (reference sequence). This CDR3 spans 14 amino acids. The V gene end was trimmed by 4 bases and the J gene end by 8 bases; junction bases not matched to a gene: 6.

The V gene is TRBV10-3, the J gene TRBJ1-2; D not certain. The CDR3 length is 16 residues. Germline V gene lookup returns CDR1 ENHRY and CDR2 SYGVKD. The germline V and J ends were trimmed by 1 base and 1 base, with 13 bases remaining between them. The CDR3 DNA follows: TGTGCCATCAGTGAGTGGAGCACTGCAAATAACTATGGCTACACCTTC. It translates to CAISEWSTANNYGYTF.

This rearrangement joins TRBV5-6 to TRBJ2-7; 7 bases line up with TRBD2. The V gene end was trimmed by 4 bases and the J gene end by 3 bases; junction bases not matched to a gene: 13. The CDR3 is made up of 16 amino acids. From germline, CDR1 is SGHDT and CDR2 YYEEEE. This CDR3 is CASSLGPRTSYYEQYF. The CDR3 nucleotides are TGTGCCAGCAGCCTGGGACCCAGGACTAGTTACTACGAGCAGTACTTC.

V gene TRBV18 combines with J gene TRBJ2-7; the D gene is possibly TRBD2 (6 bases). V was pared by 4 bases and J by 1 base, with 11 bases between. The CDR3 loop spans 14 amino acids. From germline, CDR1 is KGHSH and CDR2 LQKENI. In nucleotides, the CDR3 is TGTGCCAGCTCACAGGGACTCACGTCCTACGAGCAGTACTTC. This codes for CASSQGLTSYEQYF.

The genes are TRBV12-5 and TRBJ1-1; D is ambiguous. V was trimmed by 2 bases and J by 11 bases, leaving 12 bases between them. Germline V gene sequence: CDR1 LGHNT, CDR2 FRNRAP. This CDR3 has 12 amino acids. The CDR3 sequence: CASGLSTGGAFF. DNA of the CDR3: TGTGCTAGTGGTTTGAGTACGGGAGGCGCTTTCTTT.

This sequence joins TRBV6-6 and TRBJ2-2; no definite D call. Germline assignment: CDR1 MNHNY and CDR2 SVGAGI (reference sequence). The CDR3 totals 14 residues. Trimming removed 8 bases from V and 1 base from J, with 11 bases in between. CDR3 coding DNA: TGTGCCAGCTCCCAGGCAGAGAACACCGGGGAGCTGTTTTTT. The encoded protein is CASSQAENTGELFF.

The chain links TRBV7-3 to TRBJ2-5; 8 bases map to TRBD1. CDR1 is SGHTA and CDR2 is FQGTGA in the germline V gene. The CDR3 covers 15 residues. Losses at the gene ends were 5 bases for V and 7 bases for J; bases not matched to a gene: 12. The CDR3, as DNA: TGTGCCAGCAGCCTATCGACAGGGGAGGACGTGACCCAGTACTTC. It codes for CASSLSTGEDVTQYF.

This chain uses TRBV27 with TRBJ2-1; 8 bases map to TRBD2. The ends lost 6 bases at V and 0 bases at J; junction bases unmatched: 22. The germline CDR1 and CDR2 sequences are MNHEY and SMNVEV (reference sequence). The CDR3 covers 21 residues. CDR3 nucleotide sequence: TGTGCCAGCAGCCGCCATGGAAGTGGGACTAGATCCTCACGCTCCTACAATGAGCAGTTCTTC. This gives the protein CASSRHGSGTRSSRSYNEQFF.

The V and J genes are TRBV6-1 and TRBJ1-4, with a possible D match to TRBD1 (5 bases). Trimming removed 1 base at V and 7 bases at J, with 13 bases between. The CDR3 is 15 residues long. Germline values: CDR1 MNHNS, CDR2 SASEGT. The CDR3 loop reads CASSEESGPSEKLFF. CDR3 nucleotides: TGTGCCAGCAGTGAAGAGTCAGGGCCTAGTGAAAAACTGTTTTTT.

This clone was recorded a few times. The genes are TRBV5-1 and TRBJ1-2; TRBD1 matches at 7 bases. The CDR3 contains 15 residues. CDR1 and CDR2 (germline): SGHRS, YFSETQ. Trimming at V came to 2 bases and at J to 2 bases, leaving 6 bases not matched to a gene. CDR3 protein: CASSFNPGQNYGYTF. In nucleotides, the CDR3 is TGCGCCAGCAGCTTTAACCCGGGACAGAACTATGGCTACACCTTC.

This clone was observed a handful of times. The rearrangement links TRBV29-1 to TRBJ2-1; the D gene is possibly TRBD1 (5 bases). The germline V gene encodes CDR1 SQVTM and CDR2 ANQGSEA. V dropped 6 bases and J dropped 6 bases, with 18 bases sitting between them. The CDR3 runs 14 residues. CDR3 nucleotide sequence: TGCAGCGTCCTTCTCGAGACAGCCTTCAATGAGCAGTTCTTC. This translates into CSVLLETAFNEQFF.

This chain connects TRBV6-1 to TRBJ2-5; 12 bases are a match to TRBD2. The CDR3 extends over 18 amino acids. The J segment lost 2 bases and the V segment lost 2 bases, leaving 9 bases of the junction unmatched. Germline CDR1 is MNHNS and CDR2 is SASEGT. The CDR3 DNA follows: TGTGCCAGCAGTGAACGGACTAGCGGGACGGAGGTACAAGAGACCCAGTACTTC. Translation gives CASSERTSGTEVQETQYF.

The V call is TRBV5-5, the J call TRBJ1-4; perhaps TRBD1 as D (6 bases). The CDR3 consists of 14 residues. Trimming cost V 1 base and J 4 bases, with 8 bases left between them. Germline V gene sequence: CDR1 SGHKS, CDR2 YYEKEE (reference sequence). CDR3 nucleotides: TGTGCCAGCAGCTTGACAGGGTTTAATGAAAAACTGTTTTTT. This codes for CASSLTGFNEKLFF.

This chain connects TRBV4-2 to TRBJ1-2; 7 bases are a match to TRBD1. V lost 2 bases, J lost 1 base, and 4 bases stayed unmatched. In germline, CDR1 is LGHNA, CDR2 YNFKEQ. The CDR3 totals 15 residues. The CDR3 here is CASSQPGQLNYGYTF. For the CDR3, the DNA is TGTGCCAGCAGCCAACCGGGACAGCTTAACTATGGCTACACCTTC.